This is a list of T cell receptor beta chains from one sample in a study of siplizumab effects on memory and regulatory T cells. This table comes from immunoSEQ multiplex PCR, and its TCRdb copy is limited to in-frame clones, with some not included. Here the sample spans about 100,000 clones, 90% to 95% being singletons. The sequenced sample was CD4+ T cells sorted from blood. The receptors originated from a human donor in good health. Each CDR3 is given with its conserved first and last residue. D genes are given only for firm matches.

>14|TRBJ2-1|TRBV29-1|.
CSVDAIRVYNEQFF
>16|TRBJ2-7|TRBV9|TRBD2
CASSSPASGGTYEQYF
>13|TRBJ2-3|TRBV19|.
CASSGTSTDTQYF
>13|TRBJ2-7|TRBV5-1|.
CASSFEDANEQYF
>14|TRBJ2-1|TRBV6-5|.
CASSYEVLEGEQFF
>14|TRBJ1-3|TRBV6-1|.
CASRRQESGNTIYF
>13|TRBJ2-1|TRBV6-5|TRBD1
CASSGTGGVRQFF
>11|TRBJ1-2|TRBV2|.
CASTVVGGYTF
>12|TRBJ1-5|TRBV7-9|.
CACGRYNQPQHF
>15|TRBJ1-1|TRBV5-1|.
CASSLSGGSNTEAFF
>15|TRBJ1-4|TRBV27|.
CASSLTSPGWPKLFF
>18|TRBJ2-7|TRBV19|TRBD2
CASSPGLAGAFPSYEQYF
>14|TRBJ1-4|TRBV2|TRBD1
CASSGTGYNEKLFF
>14|TRBJ2-2|TRBV27|TRBD1
CASRGQGNTGELFF
>14|TRBJ1-2|TRBV5-1|.
CASSLSTDSYGYTF
>16|TRBJ1-1|TRBV28|.
CASRGSGYSLNTEAFF
>16|TRBJ1-3|TRBV4-1|TRBD1
CASSGQGSSSGNTIYF
>15|TRBJ1-3|TRBV5-1|.
CASSLGQGKGNTIYF
>12|TRBJ1-3|TRBV6-1|.
CASSVQANTIYF
>16|TRBJ2-1|TRBV19|TRBD1
CASSILGQGEYNEQFF
>13|TRBJ2-3|TRBV5-4|.
CASSFFGGHTQYF
>14|TRBJ1-2|TRBV14|.
CASSLRQGHYGYTF
>14|TRBJ2-5|TRBV5-1|.
CASSTRTRSETQYF
>15|TRBJ2-3|TRBV28|.
CASSRGTFPTDTQYF
>13|TRBJ1-5|TRBV11-2|.
CASSPNRDQPQHF
>13|TRBJ1-5|TRBV6-1|.
CAGSIERNQPQHF